These T cell receptor beta chains were read from a single sample in a study of long-term antiretroviral therapy in people with HIV. Sequencing used immunoSEQ multiplex PCR; TCRdb keeps in-frame clones, though not all of them. The table shows about 35,000 clones, with approximately 80% occurring only once. The sample consisted of unsorted PBMCs, taken 2 years after starting antiretroviral therapy. These receptors came from a woman in her 50s with HIV. CDR3s include the opening cysteine and the closing phenylalanine or tryptophan. A D gene is named only where the DNA matches it firmly. A row's size may be missing; if present it is once, few, many or a size class.

v_call: TRBV7-9
cdr3_length: 17
clone_size: once
d_call: TRBD2
j_call: TRBJ2-1
cdr3_aa: CASKRGVAGGPYNEQFF
cdr3_nt: TGTGCCAGCAAACGCGGGGTAGCGGGGGGGCCATACAATGAGCAGTTCTTC

v_call: TRBV2
cdr3_length: 14
clone_size: NA
d_call: NA
j_call: TRBJ1-2
cdr3_aa: CASSERQRLGGYTF
cdr3_nt: TGTGCCAGCAGTGAAAGGCAGCGTCTTGGTGGCTACACCTTC

v_call: TRBV5-1
cdr3_length: 14
clone_size: NA
d_call: TRBD1
j_call: TRBJ1-4
cdr3_aa: CASSLAGGREKLFF
cdr3_nt: TGCGCCAGCAGCTTGGCAGGGGGAAGGGAAAAACTGTTTTTT

v_call: TRBV6-5
cdr3_length: 15
clone_size: NA
d_call: NA
j_call: TRBJ2-5
cdr3_aa: CASSYSTGGRETQYF
cdr3_nt: TGTGCCAGCAGTTACTCTACCGGGGGCCGGGAGACCCAGTACTTC

v_call: TRBV2
cdr3_length: 16
clone_size: few
d_call: NA
j_call: TRBJ1-2
cdr3_aa: CASSRVAGVVNYGYTF
cdr3_nt: TGTGCCAGCAGTAGGGTCGCAGGGGTGGTAAACTATGGCTACACCTTC

v_call: TRBV19
cdr3_length: 15
clone_size: once
d_call: NA
j_call: TRBJ1-4
cdr3_aa: CATRSFGPTNEKLFF
cdr3_nt: TGTGCCACCCGCAGCTTTGGGCCAACTAATGAAAAACTGTTTTTT

v_call: TRBV7-9
cdr3_length: 11
clone_size: few
d_call: NA
j_call: TRBJ1-2
cdr3_aa: CASSAELGYTF
cdr3_nt: TGTGCCAGCAGCGCCGAACTGGGCTACACCTTC

v_call: TRBV19
cdr3_length: 14
clone_size: NA
d_call: NA
j_call: TRBJ2-2
cdr3_aa: CASSRLPSAGELFF
cdr3_nt: TGTGCCAGTAGTAGGCTCCCATCAGCCGGGGAGCTGTTTTTT

v_call: TRBV10-2
cdr3_length: 15
clone_size: once
d_call: TRBD2
j_call: TRBJ2-1
cdr3_aa: CASSVGGSGGNEQFF
cdr3_nt: TGCGCCAGCAGTGTCGGGGGTTCCGGGGGGAATGAGCAGTTCTTC

v_call: TRBV5-1
cdr3_length: 15
clone_size: NA
d_call: TRBD2
j_call: TRBJ2-1
cdr3_aa: CASSLQGGGVNEQFF
cdr3_nt: TGCGCCAGCAGCTTGCAGGGCGGGGGGGTTAATGAGCAGTTCTTC

v_call: TRBV7-3
cdr3_length: 15
clone_size: once
d_call: NA
j_call: TRBJ2-6
cdr3_aa: CASSSPGAGANVLTF
cdr3_nt: TGTGCCAGCAGCTCCCCAGGGGCTGGGGCCAACGTCCTGACTTTC

v_call: TRBV11-3
cdr3_length: 13
clone_size: once
d_call: NA
j_call: TRBJ2-3
cdr3_aa: CASSLGWSDTQYF
cdr3_nt: TGTGCCAGCAGCTTAGGGTGGTCAGATACGCAGTATTTT

v_call: TRBV9
cdr3_length: 15
clone_size: NA
d_call: TRBD1
j_call: TRBJ2-5
cdr3_aa: CASSVDRTGQETQYF
cdr3_nt: TGTGCCAGCAGCGTAGATAGGACAGGGCAAGAGACCCAGTACTTC

v_call: TRBV7-9
cdr3_length: 16
clone_size: NA
d_call: TRBD1
j_call: TRBJ1-5
cdr3_aa: CASSAVGTAKNQPQHF
cdr3_nt: TGTGCCAGCAGCGCAGTCGGGACAGCGAAAAATCAGCCCCAGCATTTT

v_call: TRBV5-6
cdr3_length: 16
clone_size: NA
d_call: TRBD1
j_call: TRBJ2-5
cdr3_aa: CASSPGQGTPQETQYF
cdr3_nt: TGTGCCAGCAGCCCCGGACAGGGGACTCCCCAAGAGACCCAGTACTTC

v_call: TRBV18
cdr3_length: 15
clone_size: NA
d_call: TRBD1
j_call: TRBJ1-2
cdr3_aa: CASSPDNRGLDGYTF
cdr3_nt: TGTGCCAGCTCACCAGATAACAGGGGTTTGGATGGCTACACCTTC

v_call: TRBV4-2
cdr3_length: 13
clone_size: NA
d_call: TRBD1
j_call: TRBJ2-7
cdr3_aa: CASSPRQGYEQYF
cdr3_nt: TGTGCCAGCAGCCCCAGACAGGGCTACGAGCAGTACTTC

v_call: TRBV5-5
cdr3_length: 14
clone_size: NA
d_call: NA
j_call: TRBJ1-2
cdr3_aa: CASSLLGQNYGYTF
cdr3_nt: TGTGCCAGCAGCTTGCTCGGACAGAACTATGGCTACACCTTC

v_call: TRBV29-1
cdr3_length: 16
clone_size: NA
d_call: TRBD1
j_call: TRBJ2-1
cdr3_aa: CSVGPGTGNSYNEQFF
cdr3_nt: TGCAGCGTTGGCCCAGGGACAGGGAATTCCTACAATGAGCAGTTCTTC

v_call: TRBV6-5
cdr3_length: 13
clone_size: NA
d_call: NA
j_call: TRBJ2-7
cdr3_aa: CASSSGASYEQYF
cdr3_nt: TGTGCCAGCAGTTCAGGGGCCTCCTACGAGCAGTACTTC

v_call: TRBV7-9
cdr3_length: 15
clone_size: NA
d_call: TRBD1
j_call: TRBJ1-5
cdr3_aa: CASSSGTGRHQPQHF
cdr3_nt: TGTGCCAGCAGCTCCGGGACAGGACGACATCAGCCCCAGCATTTT

v_call: TRBV7-8
cdr3_length: 16
clone_size: NA
d_call: TRBD1
j_call: TRBJ1-1
cdr3_aa: CASSPRGSQGNSEAFF
cdr3_nt: TGTGCCAGCAGCCCCAGGGGGTCACAGGGGAACTCGGAAGCTTTCTTT

v_call: TRBV6-1
cdr3_length: 14
clone_size: NA
d_call: NA
j_call: TRBJ2-3
cdr3_aa: CASSKRVTLDTQYF
cdr3_nt: TGTGCCAGCAGTAAGCGGGTGACCTTGGATACGCAGTATTTT

v_call: TRBV6-4
cdr3_length: 15
clone_size: few
d_call: NA
j_call: TRBJ2-6
cdr3_aa: CASSDSSSGANVLTF
cdr3_nt: TGTGCCAGCAGTGACTCCAGCTCTGGGGCCAACGTCCTGACTTTC

v_call: TRBV21-1
cdr3_length: 11
clone_size: NA
d_call: NA
j_call: TRBJ1-1
cdr3_aa: CAREGAKGAFF
cdr3_nt: TGTGCCAGAGAGGGGGCAAAGGGAGCTTTCTTT

v_call: TRBV5-1
cdr3_length: 15
clone_size: NA
d_call: TRBD2
j_call: TRBJ2-3
cdr3_aa: CASSFISGGGDTQYF
cdr3_nt: TGCGCCAGCAGCTTTATTAGCGGGGGCGGAGATACGCAGTATTTT

v_call: TRBV10-2
cdr3_length: 15
clone_size: NA
d_call: TRBD2
j_call: TRBJ2-1
cdr3_aa: CASSLAGGPGNEQFF
cdr3_nt: TGCGCCAGCAGTTTAGCGGGGGGGCCGGGCAATGAGCAGTTCTTC

v_call: TRBV29-1
cdr3_length: 14
clone_size: NA
d_call: TRBD1
j_call: TRBJ1-2
cdr3_aa: CSVEKGQTNYGYTF
cdr3_nt: TGCAGCGTTGAGAAGGGACAGACTAACTATGGCTACACCTTC

v_call: TRBV5-6
cdr3_length: 16
clone_size: NA
d_call: TRBD1
j_call: TRBJ2-2
cdr3_aa: CASSLSGGANTGELFF
cdr3_nt: TGTGCCAGCAGCTTGTCAGGGGGCGCGAACACCGGGGAGCTGTTTTTT

v_call: TRBV4-1
cdr3_length: 18
clone_size: NA
d_call: NA
j_call: TRBJ2-1
cdr3_aa: CASSQVAAIVISYNEQFF
cdr3_nt: TGCGCCAGCAGCCAAGTCGCCGCTATTGTAATCTCCTACAATGAGCAGTTCTTC